This section outlines one TCR beta chain sequence together with its context. TCRdb's copy holds only in-frame clones and misses some; the assay was immunoSEQ multiplex PCR. The sample records roughly 53,000 clones, 83% being singletons. The sample belongs to a study of lymphopenia after photon versus proton radiotherapy. The CDR3 is 18 residues long. The trim removed 6 bases at V and 0 bases at J, leaving 12 bases unmatched. In germline, CDR1 is MRHNA, CDR2 SNTAGT. The chain links TRBV6-4 to TRBJ1-5; 9 positions agree with TRBD1. The sequence derives from a man between 45 and 60 years old with gastric cancer. This sample comprised peripheral blood, obtained from a patient treated with photon-based radiotherapy. The CDR3 loop is CASRAQRTGAYSNQPQHF. CDR3 DNA sequence: TGTGCCAGCAGGGCGCAGAGGACAGGGGCTTATAGCAATCAGCCCCAGCATTTT.